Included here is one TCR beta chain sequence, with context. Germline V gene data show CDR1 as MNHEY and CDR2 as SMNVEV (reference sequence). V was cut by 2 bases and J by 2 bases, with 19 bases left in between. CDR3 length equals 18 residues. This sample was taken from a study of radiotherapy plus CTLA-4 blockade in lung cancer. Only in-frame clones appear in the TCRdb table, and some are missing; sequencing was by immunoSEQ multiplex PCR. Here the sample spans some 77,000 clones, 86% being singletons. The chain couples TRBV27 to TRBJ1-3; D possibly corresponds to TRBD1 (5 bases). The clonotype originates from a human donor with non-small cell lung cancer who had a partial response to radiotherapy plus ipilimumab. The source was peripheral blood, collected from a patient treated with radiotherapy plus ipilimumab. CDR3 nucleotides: TGTGCCAGCAGTTTAAATGGTTGGGGCAGAGTGGCTGGAAACACCATATATTTT. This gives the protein CASSLNGWGRVAGNTIYF.